The entry below describes one T cell receptor (beta chain). Its antigen is as yet unknown. These data originate in a study of cytotoxic CD8 clonotypes in ibrutinib-treated CLL. Study at large: Patients: more than nine relapsed/refractory, some 16 treatment-naive, fewer than 18 IGHV unmutated.

The CDR3 is made up of 14 amino acids. V lost 4 bases and J 0 bases, leaving 10 bases between the germline ends. Per germline, CDR1 SGHRS and CDR2 YFSETQ. Study-level points and caveats: Baseline levels of clonality went above those of age-matched healthy donors and moved with circulating CD8+ T-cell counts. Public clonotypes occurred uncommonly; on treatment, they contracted or remained stable.

TCRdb's copy holds only in-frame clones and misses some; the assay was immunoSEQ multiplex PCR. Of about 140,000 clones listed, around 93% were seen once; the top ten hold 11%. This receptor was obtained from a human donor with chronic lymphocytic leukemia. The chain couples TRBV5-1 to TRBJ1-1; D is perhaps TRBD1 (6 bases). This specimen consisted of PBMCs, obtained after 12 months of ibrutinib treatment. The CDR3 DNA reads TGCGCCAGCAGCACTGGGACATTGAACACTGAAGCTTTCTTT. It translates to CASSTGTLNTEAFF.